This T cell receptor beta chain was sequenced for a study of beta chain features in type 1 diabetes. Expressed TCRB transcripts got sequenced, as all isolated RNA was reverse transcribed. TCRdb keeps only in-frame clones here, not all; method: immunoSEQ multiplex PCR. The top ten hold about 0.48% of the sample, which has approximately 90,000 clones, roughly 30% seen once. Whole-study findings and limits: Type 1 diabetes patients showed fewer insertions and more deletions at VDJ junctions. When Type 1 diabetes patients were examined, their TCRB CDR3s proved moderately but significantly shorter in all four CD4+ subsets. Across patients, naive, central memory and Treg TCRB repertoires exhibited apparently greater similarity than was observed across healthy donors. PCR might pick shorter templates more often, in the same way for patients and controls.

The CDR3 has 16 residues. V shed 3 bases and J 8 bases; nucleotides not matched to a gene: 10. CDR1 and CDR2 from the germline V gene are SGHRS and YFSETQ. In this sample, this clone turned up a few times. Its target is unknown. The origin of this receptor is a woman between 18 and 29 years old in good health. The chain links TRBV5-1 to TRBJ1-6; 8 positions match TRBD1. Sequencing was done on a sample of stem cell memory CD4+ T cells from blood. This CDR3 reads CASSSGGVDRDSPLHF. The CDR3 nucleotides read TGCGCCAGCAGCTCCGGGGGTGTGGACAGGGATTCACCCCTCCACTTT.